This TCR beta chain was captured by sequencing in a study of T cell responses to AZD1222 COVID-19 vaccine. Study findings and constraints: Researchers report vaccine-associated CD4 TCRs spanning spike, with dominance at 160-218 and 743-854. Donors were mostly white British, more females; clonal diversity possibly underestimated.

This CDR3 has 14 residues. CDR1 is SGHKS, CDR2 YYEKEE, per germline (reference sequence). Germline trimming cut 5 bases from V and 4 bases from J; bases unmatched to any gene: 2. The protocol was immunoSEQ multiplex PCR, while the TCRdb copy is restricted to in-frame clones and leaves out a portion. The repertoire includes 90,000 to 120,000 clones, over 85% of them detected once, and roughly 3.2% sits in the top ten. On this clone itself: Its target is not known.

The material sequenced was peripheral blood, taken on day 0 of MenACWY control vaccination. The chain has TRBV5-5 and TRBJ1-3; 11 bases map to TRBD1. This clonotype was obtained from an adult in good health. The DNA for the CDR3 is TGTGCCAGCAGTGGACAGGGGGCAGGAAACACCATATATTTT. Its translation is CASSGQGAGNTIYF.